This is a list of T cell receptor beta chains from one sample in a study of cytomegalovirus exposure and HLA in healthy donors. The method was immunoSEQ multiplex PCR; TCRdb's version includes in-frame clones alone and lacks a portion of them. The sample shows 180,000 or so clones, around two thirds of them seen only once. Specimen: PBMCs. These receptors were taken from a man in his forties or fifties in good health and CMV-seronegative. CDR3s leave out the opening cysteine and the closing phenylalanine or tryptophan. Each record gives: V gene, J gene, CDR3 protein.

v_call: TRBV21-1; j_call: TRBJ2-7; cdr3_aa: ASYFLGRTAYEQY
v_call: TRBV11-3; j_call: TRBJ2-5; cdr3_aa: ASSLTGFGETQY
v_call: TRBV30; j_call: TRBJ2-6; cdr3_aa: AWIGWDRGLSGANVLT
v_call: TRBV21-1; j_call: TRBJ2-5; cdr3_aa: PPLRGIQQETQY
v_call: TRBV18; j_call: TRBJ1-1; cdr3_aa: ASSPYRGGNTEAF
v_call: TRBV6-5; j_call: TRBJ2-1; cdr3_aa: ASRFGGGAHEQF
v_call: TRBV7-3; j_call: TRBJ2-7; cdr3_aa: ASSVAGGPYEQY
v_call: TRBV28; j_call: TRBJ1-5; cdr3_aa: ASDPITGGPSNQPQH
v_call: TRBV6-4; j_call: TRBJ2-3; cdr3_aa: ASSLPRMLSTLI
v_call: TRBV30; j_call: TRBJ2-2; cdr3_aa: AWSRDTGELF
v_call: TRBV19; j_call: TRBJ2-3; cdr3_aa: ASRDRKEFTDTQY
v_call: TRBV28; j_call: TRBJ2-5; cdr3_aa: ASSTQLGAGETQY
v_call: TRBV7-6; j_call: TRBJ2-7; cdr3_aa: ASSRQGDEQY
v_call: TRBV2; j_call: TRBJ2-7; cdr3_aa: ASRRGQSNEQY
v_call: TRBV19; j_call: TRBJ2-5; cdr3_aa: ASSGAPRSQETQY
v_call: TRBV14; j_call: TRBJ1-4; cdr3_aa: ASNHFLEKLF
v_call: TRBV2; j_call: TRBJ2-2; cdr3_aa: ASRTGTANTGELF
v_call: TRBV6-5; j_call: TRBJ2-7; cdr3_aa: ASSYYRGGYEQY
v_call: TRBV15; j_call: TRBJ2-7; cdr3_aa: ATSPEAGGSSYEQY
v_call: TRBV6-5; j_call: TRBJ1-4; cdr3_aa: ASSLPGDSNEKLF
v_call: TRBV9; j_call: TRBJ1-2; cdr3_aa: ASSVAGRANYGYT
v_call: TRBV7-2; j_call: TRBJ1-5; cdr3_aa: ASSLVQGAKQPQH
v_call: TRBV11-2; j_call: TRBJ2-7; cdr3_aa: ASSPSGTITSYEQY
v_call: TRBV29-1; j_call: .; cdr3_aa: SVGQGAHEQY
v_call: TRBV25-1; j_call: TRBJ2-3; cdr3_aa: ASSTQSKLQY
v_call: TRBV19; j_call: TRBJ1-1; cdr3_aa: ASRTGLNTEAF
v_call: TRBV7-8; j_call: TRBJ2-5; cdr3_aa: ASGERRGQKTQY
v_call: TRBV10-3; j_call: TRBJ2-2; cdr3_aa: ATKDRENTGELF
v_call: TRBV7-2; j_call: TRBJ2-3; cdr3_aa: ASSAGLAGAPGY
v_call: TRBV6-1; j_call: TRBJ1-1; cdr3_aa: ASSRTGGRTEAF
v_call: TRBV9; j_call: TRBJ1-1; cdr3_aa: ASSVGGDTEAF
v_call: TRBV2; j_call: TRBJ1-4; cdr3_aa: ASSRDSYEKLF
v_call: TRBV5-6; j_call: TRBJ1-4; cdr3_aa: ASSQVGTNEKLF
v_call: TRBV28; j_call: TRBJ1-2; cdr3_aa: ASSWSGQGTGGYT
v_call: TRBV21-1; j_call: TRBJ1-5; cdr3_aa: ASSKAPGQGAIIGNQPQH
v_call: TRBV19; j_call: TRBJ1-3; cdr3_aa: ASSIVGTASGNTIY
v_call: TRBV6-1; j_call: TRBJ2-7; cdr3_aa: ASSIDRAGPEQY
v_call: TRBV9; j_call: TRBJ2-1; cdr3_aa: ASSVGIGGRRDEQF
v_call: TRBV4-3; j_call: TRBJ2-7; cdr3_aa: ASSQADRDQYEQY
v_call: TRBV5-1; j_call: TRBJ2-1; cdr3_aa: ASSLAGGGYNEQF
v_call: TRBV2; j_call: TRBJ2-2; cdr3_aa: ASRGLTYTGELF
v_call: TRBV19; j_call: TRBJ1-5; cdr3_aa: ASNLRVGAYSNQPQH
v_call: TRBV7-3; j_call: TRBJ2-7; cdr3_aa: ASSLQAGEAHEQY
v_call: TRBV11-1; j_call: TRBJ1-6; cdr3_aa: ASSLERYNSPLH
v_call: TRBV6-5; j_call: TRBJ2-7; cdr3_aa: ASSKGQNYEQY
v_call: TRBV7-8; j_call: TRBJ1-1; cdr3_aa: ASSLNRGQTEAF
v_call: TRBV7-2; j_call: TRBJ2-3; cdr3_aa: ASSSLTDTQY
v_call: TRBV7-6; j_call: TRBJ2-1; cdr3_aa: ASSSSRGGPYNEQF
v_call: TRBV16; j_call: TRBJ1-4; cdr3_aa: ASTRSGTGGLHRNEKLF
v_call: TRBV11-2; j_call: TRBJ2-3; cdr3_aa: ASSSGLAGGPGDTQY
v_call: TRBV7-9; j_call: TRBJ2-3; cdr3_aa: ASSLDLTGDTDTQY
v_call: TRBV6-5; j_call: TRBJ1-2; cdr3_aa: ASSGTAYGYT
v_call: TRBV4-2; j_call: TRBJ1-2; cdr3_aa: ASSQGLTGPINYGYT
v_call: TRBV6-1; j_call: TRBJ2-5; cdr3_aa: ASNRDRGETQY
v_call: TRBV14; j_call: .; cdr3_aa: ASRPTGGSYEQY
v_call: TRBV2; j_call: TRBJ2-5; cdr3_aa: ASTGETETQY